The present entry profiles one TCR beta chain with its context. The source of the sample is a study of blood T cells in healthy people across ages. For the study at large: Template switching recovered approximately one barcoded beta molecule for every two T cells.

The CDR3 has 13 residues. The V gene's germline CDR1 is DFQATT and CDR2 SNEGSKA (reference sequence). With 2 bases removed from V and 4 bases from J, the gap between germline ends came to 11 bases. Then a second PCR, running roughly 6 to 12 cycles, was carried out with a sample-barcoded 5' primer and a J-beta primer mix. From the 5' RACE reads, TCRdb called clonotypes with MiXCR, one entry per CDR3 protein. The table includes nearly 800,000 distinct CDR3 sequences, 20% to 30% detected once. The same data also went into a second study, on T cells of mothers and their children. From that paper: Using roughly 1.5 ug per 15 ul, all extracted RNA underwent cDNA synthesis.

This chain uses TRBV20-1 with TRBJ2-5; TRBD1 might be the D (5 bases). The TCR sequence derives from a boy aged 5 to 17 in good health. Sequences were obtained from blood. This chain's CDR3 is CSARTAGSETQYF. Written as DNA, the CDR3 is TGCAGTGCTAGAACGGCAGGGTCAGAGACCCAGTACTTC.